The 17 T cell receptor beta chains reported below all come from one sample, sequenced in a study of T cell responses to AZD1222 COVID-19 vaccine. Sequenced by immunoSEQ multiplex PCR; TCRdb stores in-frame clones only, minus some. Of tens of thousands of clones listed, approximately 86% are singletons. The sample here was peripheral blood, taken on day 0 of AZD1222 vaccination. These receptors all stem from an adult in good health.

The chain uses TRBV9 and TRBJ2-7; the D is unclear. Trimming cost V 0 bases and J 0 bases, with 4 bases left between them. This CDR3 contains 13 residues. The germline V gene encodes CDR1 SGDLS and CDR2 YYNGEE. The CDR3 sequence is CASSVGVSYEQYF. The CDR3, as DNA: TGTGCCAGCAGCGTAGGGGTCTCCTACGAGCAGTACTTC.

V gene TRBV28 combines with J gene TRBJ1-2; TRBD1 matches at 7 bases. Trimming cost V 6 bases and J 4 bases; bases outside gene matches: 11. CDR1 MDHEN and CDR2 SYDVKM come from the germline V gene. The CDR3 totals 15 residues. The CDR3 here is CASSTPTGSIYGYTF. Here the CDR3 DNA reads TGTGCCAGCAGCACCCCGACAGGGTCTATCTATGGCTACACCTTC.

The rearrangement uses TRBV5-1 and TRBJ1-4; D remains unclear. The CDR3 contains 15 residues. Germline values: CDR1 SGHRS, CDR2 YFSETQ. With 0 bases removed from V and 5 bases from J, the gap between germline ends came to 11 bases. CDR3 DNA: TGCGCCAGCAGCTTGGGCCCGGACCAGAATGAAAAACTGTTTTTT. This codes for CASSLGPDQNEKLFF.

Written as DNA, the CDR3 is TGTGCCATCAGTGAAAGTACAGGGGACACTGAAGCTTTCTTT. Its translation is CAISESTGDTEAFF. V and J are TRBV10-3 and TRBJ1-1, with TRBD1 matching 7 bases. V was clipped by 3 bases and J by 3 bases; unmatched bases: 4. This CDR3 spans 14 amino acids. Germline CDR1 and CDR2: ENHRY and SYGVKD.

This clone was seen only a few times. The V and J genes are TRBV10-3 and TRBJ2-1; TRBD2 agrees at 9 bases. The V segment lost 11 bases and the J segment 5 bases; nucleotides outside the gene matches: 13. Germline V CDR1 and CDR2: ENHRY, SYGVKD. The CDR3 spans 15 residues. The CDR3 DNA reads as TGTGCCTCTCAAAGCCCTAGCGGGATGGACAATGAGCAGTTCTTC. The encoded protein is CASQSPSGMDNEQFF.

This chain uses TRBV9 with TRBJ2-3; a possible D gene is TRBD2 (5 bases). Trimming removed 4 bases from V and 0 bases from J, with 12 bases in between. CDR1 is SGDLS, CDR2 YYNGEE, per germline. CDR3 size: 15 residues. Here the CDR3 reads CASSMSGASTDTQYF. The CDR3 DNA reads TGTGCCAGCAGCATGAGCGGAGCGAGCACAGATACGCAGTATTTT. Drawing the rest from reference TRBV9 and TRBJ2-3, the complete variable domain is DSGVTQTPKHLITATGQRVTLRCSPRSGDLSVYWYQQSLDQGLQFLIQYYNGEERAKGNILERFSAQQFPDLHSELNLSSLELGDSALYFCASSMSGASTDTQYFGPGTRLTVL.

The gene calls are TRBV2 and TRBJ2-7; D is unclear. Germline CDR1 is SNHLY and CDR2 is FYNNEI. The V gene lost 6 bases and the J gene lost 4 bases, with 7 bases spanning the gap. This CDR3 is 11 amino acids long. DNA of the CDR3: TGTGCCAGCAGGGACGGATACGAGCAGTACTTC. Its translation: CASRDGYEQYF.

This rearrangement joins TRBV6-5 to TRBJ2-1, with 10 bases matching TRBD2. This CDR3 contains 15 residues. V lost 7 bases and J lost 4; bases outside the gene matches: 7. Per the germline V gene, CDR1 is MNHEY and CDR2 is SVGAGI. CDR3 nucleotides: TGTGCCAGCATTGGGGGGACTAGCGTATACAATGAGCAGTTCTTC. This gives the protein CASIGGTSVYNEQFF.

The chain employs TRBV6-5 and TRBJ2-5; 9 bases are shared with TRBD2. Per the germline V gene, CDR1 is MNHEY and CDR2 is SVGAGI. The CDR3 has 12 amino acids. The V segment lost 6 bases and the J segment 6 bases; nucleotides outside the gene matches: 2. The CDR3 coding sequence is TGTGCCAGCAGGGCGGGGGGGCAGACCCAGTACTTC. It codes for CASRAGGQTQYF.

This chain connects TRBV10-1 to TRBJ1-4; D gene uncertain. V was trimmed by 10 bases and J by 7 bases, leaving 16 bases between them. The germline V gene has CDR1 WNHNN and CDR2 SYGVQD (reference sequence). The CDR3 runs to 13 residues. The CDR3 nucleotides are TGCGCCAACCCGGGCTTTGAAACTGAAAAACTGTTTTTT. This codes for CANPGFETEKLFF.

The V call is TRBV11-3, the J call TRBJ2-1; no definite D call. The germline V and J ends were trimmed by 0 bases and 9 bases, with 9 bases remaining between them. This CDR3 spans 13 amino acids. The germline CDR1 and CDR2 sequences are SGHNT and YENEEA. The DNA of the CDR3 is TGTGCCAGCAGCTTAGACCGGGTGGGTGAGCAGTTCTTC. Translated, it gives CASSLDRVGEQFF.

This clone was observed a single time. The gene calls are TRBV6-5 and TRBJ2-1; TRBD1 matches 10 bases. From germline, CDR1 is MNHEY and CDR2 SVGAGI. After removal of 5 bases from V and 7 bases from J, the junction contained 8 bases not matched to a gene. The CDR3 has 15 amino acids. Here the CDR3 reads CASSLWTGGSNEQFF. The CDR3 coding sequence is TGTGCCAGCAGTCTATGGACAGGGGGTTCGAATGAGCAGTTCTTC.

The chain has TRBV6-6 and TRBJ2-5; 8 bases fit TRBD2. The junction had 8 bases not matched to a gene; V was cut back by 3 bases and J by 5 bases. The germline gives CDR1 MNHNY, CDR2 SVGAGI (reference sequence). There are 15 residues in the CDR3. This CDR3 reads CASSYVSGSVETQYF. Written as DNA, the CDR3 is TGTGCCAGCAGTTATGTGAGCGGGAGTGTGGAGACCCAGTACTTC.

The rearrangement uses TRBV28 and TRBJ1-3; the D gene is possibly TRBD1 (5 bases). CDR1 and CDR2 from the germline V gene are MDHEN and SYDVKM. The CDR3 loop spans 12 amino acids. Trimming left V 6 bases short and J 5 bases short, with 8 bases between. The CDR3 reads CASRSGRNTIYF. The CDR3 DNA sequence: TGTGCCAGCAGATCGGGACGAAACACCATATATTTT.

The J gene is TRBJ1-2, the V gene TRBV11-1, with TRBD1 matching over 11 bases. Trimming at V came to 2 bases and at J to 5 bases, leaving 4 bases not matched to a gene. The CDR3 contains 15 residues. Germline lookup yields CDR1 SGHAT and CDR2 FQDESV (reference sequence). CDR3 nucleotide sequence: TGTGCCAGCAGCTTACGGACAGGGGGCCGGTATGGCTACACCTTC. Translation: CASSLRTGGRYGYTF.

This sequence joins TRBV7-3 and TRBJ2-3; TRBD2 is a possible D gene (5 bases). CDR1 is SGHTA, CDR2 FQGTGA, per germline. V was clipped by 3 bases and J by 2 bases, with 9 bases between them. This CDR3 is 14 amino acids long. The CDR3 DNA sequence: TGTGCCAGCAGCTTCGAGGGCCACACAGATACGCAGTATTTT. It encodes CASSFEGHTDTQYF.

The chain is built from TRBV30 and TRBJ1-5, with D perhaps matching TRBD1 (5 bases). The CDR3 runs to 14 residues. V shed 0 bases and J shed 4 bases, with 10 bases lying between them. From germline, CDR1 is GTSNPN and CDR2 SVGIG (reference sequence). The CDR3 reads CAWSVGDGNQPQHF. CDR3 DNA sequence: TGTGCCTGGAGTGTAGGGGACGGGAATCAGCCCCAGCATTTT. The full variable domain, its missing parts supplied by reference TRBV30 and TRBJ1-5, is SQTIHQWPATLVQPVGSPLSLECTVEGTSNPNLYWYRQAAGRGLQLLFYSVGIGQISSEVPQNLSASRPQDRQFILSSKKLLLSDSGFYLCAWSVGDGNQPQHFGDGTRLSIL.